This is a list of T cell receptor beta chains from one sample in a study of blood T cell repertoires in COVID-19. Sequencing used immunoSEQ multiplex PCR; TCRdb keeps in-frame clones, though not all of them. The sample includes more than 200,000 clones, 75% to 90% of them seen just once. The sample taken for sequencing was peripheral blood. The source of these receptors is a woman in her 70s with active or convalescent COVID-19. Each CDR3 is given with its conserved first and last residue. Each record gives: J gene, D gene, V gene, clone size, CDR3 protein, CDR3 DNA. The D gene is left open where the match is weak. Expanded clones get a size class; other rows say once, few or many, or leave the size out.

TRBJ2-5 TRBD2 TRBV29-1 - CSVERGRETQYF TGCAGCGTAGAGCGGGGCCGGGAGACCCAGTACTTC
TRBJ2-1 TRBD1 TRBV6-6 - CASSYTGQGDNEQFF TGTGCCAGCAGTTACACCGGACAGGGCGACAATGAGCAGTTCTTC
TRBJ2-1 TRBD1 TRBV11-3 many CASSFSPGGHSSYNEQFF TGTGCCAGCAGCTTCAGTCCAGGGGGCCATAGCTCCTACAATGAGCAGTTCTTC
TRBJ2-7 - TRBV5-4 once CASSLDRAYEQYF TGTGCCAGCAGCTTGGACAGGGCCTACGAGCAGTACTTC
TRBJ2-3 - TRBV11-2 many CASSLADYRADTQYF TGTGCCAGCAGCTTAGCTGACTATCGGGCAGATACGCAGTATTTT
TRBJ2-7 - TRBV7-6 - CASSPSGHEQYF TGTGCCAGCAGCCCAAGCGGCCACGAGCAGTACTTC
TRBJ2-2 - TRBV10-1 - CASQDGANTGELFF TGCGCCAGCCAGGACGGGGCGAACACCGGGGAGCTGTTTTTT
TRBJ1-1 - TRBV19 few CASTNRGGSGTEAFF TGTGCCAGTACCAATAGAGGGGGTTCGGGAACTGAAGCTTTCTTT
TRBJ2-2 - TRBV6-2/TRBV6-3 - CASSSFQGKGTGELFF TGTGCCAGCAGTTCCTTCCAGGGAAAGGGAACCGGGGAGCTGTTTTTT
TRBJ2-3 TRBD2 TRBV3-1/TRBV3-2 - CASSLGLAGRDTQYF TGTGCCAGCAGTCTCGGACTAGCGGGACGAGATACGCAGTATTTT
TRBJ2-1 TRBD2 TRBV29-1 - CSVAGTSGKVNEQFF TGCAGCGTCGCCGGGACTAGCGGGAAGGTCAATGAGCAGTTCTTC
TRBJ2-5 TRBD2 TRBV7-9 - CASSPTPRGGGETQYF TGTGCCAGCAGCCCGACTCCCCGGGGGGGTGGAGAGACCCAGTACTTC
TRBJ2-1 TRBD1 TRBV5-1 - CASSSSTGGPLNEQFF TGCGCCAGCAGTAGTTCGACAGGGGGCCCCTTGAATGAGCAGTTCTTC
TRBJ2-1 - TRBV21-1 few CASSKGTSGRMYNEQFF TGTGCCAGCAGCAAAGGGACTAGCGGGAGAATGTACAATGAGCAGTTCTTC
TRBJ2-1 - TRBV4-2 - CASSQDRRTTSYNEQFF TGTGCCAGCAGCCAAGATAGAAGGACTACCTCCTACAATGAGCAGTTCTTC
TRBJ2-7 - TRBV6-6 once CASSYSRGRRYEQYF TGTGCCAGCAGTTACTCGAGAGGGCGCCGCTACGAGCAGTACTTC
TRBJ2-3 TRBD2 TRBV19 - CASRTLGGGTDTQYF TGTGCCAGTAGAACTCTCGGGGGGGGCACAGATACGCAGTATTTT
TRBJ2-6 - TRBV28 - CASSFWASNSGANVLTF TGTGCCAGCAGTTTTTGGGCCAGCAACTCTGGGGCCAACGTCCTGACTTTC
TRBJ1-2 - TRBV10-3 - CATRPGGADYGYTF TGTGCCACTCGGCCGGGGGGGGCGGACTATGGCTACACCTTC
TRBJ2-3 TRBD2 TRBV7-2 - CASSLKAGGQTDTQYF TGTGCCAGCAGCTTAAAAGCGGGGGGGCAAACAGATACGCAGTATTTT